The 15 T cell receptor beta chains listed next were all sequenced from one sample in a study of blood T cells in healthy people across ages (dated by TCRdb to about 2015). The library was prepared using 5' RACE. These reads were obtained on an Illumina HiSeq 2500. A second roughly 6 to 12 cycle PCR used a sample-barcoded 5' primer and a J-beta primer mix. Through fastp at Q25 and MiXCR, TCRdb rebuilt clones from the public reads, retaining in-frame beta chains. Every CDR3 protein is listed once, alongside the most common genes and DNA of its rows. Present in this sample are under 950,000 distinct CDR3 sequences, around a fifth of which were seen just once. Clones ranked in the top ten supply about 22% of the sample. Sequencing was done on a sample of blood. The receptors come from a man aged 65 to 79 in good health.

A remark on this clonotype: At one of its ends the junction is not consistent with the germline gene, which may arise from a read error. The V call is TRBV5-6, the J call TRBJ2-7; D may be TRBD2 (5 bases). In germline, CDR1 is SGHDT, CDR2 YYEEEE. This CDR3 is 14 amino acids long. The CDR3 protein is CASSFFGNQREQHF. CDR3 bases: TGTGCCAGCAGCTTTTTTGGGAATCAGAGGGAGCAGCACTTC.

This clonotype was counted only a few times. The chain is built from TRBV20-1 and TRBJ1-2, with 7 bases that match TRBD1. V trimming: 6 bases; J trimming: 0 bases; junction bases outside the gene matches: 10. The germline gives CDR1 DFQATT, CDR2 SNEGSKA (reference sequence). The CDR3 has 15 amino acids. The DNA for the CDR3 is TGCAGTGCAAAGCAGACAGGGTCAGCTAACTATGGCTACACCTTC. It translates to CSAKQTGSANYGYTF.

There are a few counts of this clonotype. The CDR3 loop reads CASSFSIGTSGGGQFF. The CDR3 bases are TGTGCCAGCAGCTTCTCTATCGGGACTAGCGGGGGTGGGCAGTTCTTC. The rearrangement links TRBV5-5 to TRBJ2-1; 14 bases line up with TRBD2. Germline CDR1 reads SGHKS; CDR2 reads YYEKEE (reference sequence). The CDR3 length is 16 residues. J lost 12 bases, V lost 2 bases, and 10 bases had no gene match. Filled out from reference TRBV5-5 and TRBJ2-1, the complete variable domain reads DAGVTQSPTHLIKTRGQQVTLRCSPISGHKSVSWYQQVLGQGPQFIFQYYEKEERGRGNFPDRFSARQFPNYSSELNVNALLLGDSALYLCASSFSIGTSGGGQFFGPGTRLTVL.

This clonotype appeared a few times. The rearrangement links TRBV20-1 to TRBJ2-5, with D perhaps TRBD1 (6 bases). This CDR3 region has 13 residues. CDR1 and CDR2 from the germline V gene are DFQATT and SNEGSKA (reference sequence). Trimming shortened V by 6 bases and J by 5 bases, and 16 bases separated the two germline ends. The CDR3 sequence is CSAKTGQMETQYF. CDR3 in DNA: TGCAGTGCAAAGACAGGTCAGATGGAGACCCAGTACTTC.

This clonotype was counted a few times. The chain has TRBV20-1 and TRBJ2-2, with 8 bases identical to TRBD1. With V trimmed by 0 bases and J by 5 bases, 11 bases remained unmatched. Germline lookup yields CDR1 DFQATT and CDR2 SNEGSKA (reference sequence). This CDR3 region has 17 residues. The CDR3 DNA is TGCAGTGCTAGAGATTCCAGGGGGCTTGGCCTGACCGGGGAGCTGTTTTTT. Amino acid sequence: CSARDSRGLGLTGELFF.

The V gene is TRBV4-3, the J gene TRBJ2-3; no clear D gene. The CDR3 extends over 14 amino acids. CDR1 and CDR2 (germline): LGHNA, YSLEER. V dropped 5 bases and J dropped 4 bases, with 13 bases sitting between them. CDR3 protein: CASSAAARPDTQYF. The CDR3 nucleotides read TGCGCCAGCAGCGCCGCGGCCAGGCCAGATACGCAGTATTTT.

The chain combines TRBV12-3 or TRBV12-4 with TRBJ1-4, with 7 bases fitting TRBD1. The ends lost 6 bases at V and 4 bases at J; junction bases unmatched: 8. The CDR3 totals 15 residues. CDR3 DNA: TGTGCCAGCAGACGTGAGGGGGCTGGTAATGAAAAACTGTTTTTT. Translated: CASRREGAGNEKLFF.

The rearrangement joins TRBV20-1 to TRBJ2-5; the D is unclear. The CDR3 sequence is 15 residues long. Trimming left V 7 bases short and J 0 bases short, with 18 bases between. Per the germline V gene, CDR1 is DFQATT and CDR2 is SNEGSKA (reference sequence). The CDR3 region has the DNA TGCAGTGTTCTGACCAGATTAAGCCACCAAGAGACCCAGTACTTC. It translates to CSVLTRLSHQETQYF.

This clonotype occurred a few times. V gene TRBV24-1 combines with J gene TRBJ2-3; TRBD1 matches 9 bases. The CDR3 is 16 residues long. Trimming took 5 bases from V and 4 from J; bases not matched to a gene: 9. CDR1 is KGHDR and CDR2 is SFDVKD in the germline V gene. CDR3 region: CATSGHDRGRADTQYF. The CDR3 nucleotides read TGTGCCACCAGTGGCCATGACAGGGGGAGGGCAGATACGCAGTATTTT.

The chain combines TRBV7-9 with TRBJ2-1, with D unresolved. The length of the CDR3 is 12 residues. The ends were cut back, 0 bases at V and 15 bases at J, with 12 bases in the middle. The germline V gene encodes CDR1 SEHNR and CDR2 FQNEAQ (reference sequence). The CDR3 sequence: CASSLALDSLFF. The CDR3 nucleotides are TGTGCCAGCAGCTTAGCGCTAGATAGTCTGTTCTTC.

This clonotype appeared a few times. A much larger clone lies a single base off, so this may be a read error. The chain employs TRBV6-2 or TRBV6-3 and TRBJ1-2; 7 nucleotides line up with TRBD1. The CDR3 length is 15 residues. V dropped 5 bases and J dropped 8; count of bases not matched to a gene: 14. CDR1 is MNHEY, CDR2 SVGEGT, per germline. The DNA of the CDR3 is TGTGCCAGCAGTCAAGCCGGACAGGAGGCGCCGGGCTACACCTTC. It is translated as CASSQAGQEAPGYTF.

The J gene is TRBJ2-3, the V gene TRBV6-1, with D tentatively TRBD2 (6 bases). Germline CDR1 reads MNHNS; CDR2 reads SASEGT. Between the trimmed V and J ends, which lost 1 base and 1 base, there was a span of 18 bases. The CDR3 totals 18 residues. The CDR3 DNA reads TGTGCCAGCAGTGAAGTGTGGTCGGGAGCAGGGCGCACAGATACGCAGTATTTT. Encoded protein: CASSEVWSGAGRTDTQYF.

This clonotype showed up just a few times. DNA of the CDR3: TGTGCCAGCAGCCAGACTAGCGGGGGGGTAAAGACCCAGTACTTC. This gives the protein CASSQTSGGVKTQYF. The V call is TRBV12-3 or TRBV12-4, the J call TRBJ2-1; 14 positions agree with TRBD2. The J call may be mistaken, given a closer DNA end match to TRBJ2-5. The CDR3 is 15 residues long.

This clonotype was seen just once. The rearrangement uses TRBV7-2 and TRBJ2-7; 7 bases match TRBD2. This CDR3 region has 14 residues. The germline CDR1 and CDR2 sequences are SGHTA and FQGNSA. V lost 1 base to trimming and J lost 3 bases; unmatched junction nucleotides: 3. Here the CDR3 DNA reads TGTGCCAGCAGCTTAGGGACTAGGGTCTACGAGCAGTACTTC. This translates into CASSLGTRVYEQYF.

V usage is TRBV12-3 or TRBV12-4 and J usage is TRBJ1-5; 9 bases line up with TRBD1. V was clipped by 6 bases and J by 11 bases; unmatched bases: 11. CDR3 length equals 14 residues. CDR3 sequence (DNA): TGTGCCAGCAGCCTAGACAGGGGGGGAATGACCCAGCATTTT. It yields the protein CASSLDRGGMTQHF.